The present TCR beta chain was sequenced within a study of blood T cell repertoires in COVID-19. Study-level background: Spain, Italy and the United States supplied samples that represented acute and convalescent COVID-19. In each case, the material was cDNA or gDNA derived from T cells, B-cell-depleted T cells, or PBMCs.

Under the authors' procedure: Amplification from reference gene primers served as the basis for estimated nucleated cell counts. TCRdb's copy holds only in-frame clones and misses some; the assay was immunoSEQ multiplex PCR. D and trimming were read from the DNA, whereas the V and J calls and clone size are those reported in that table. The sample yields about 150,000 clones, under 85% seen once. The receptor's source is a man between 50 and 59 years old with active or convalescent COVID-19. Sequenced sample: peripheral blood.

The CDR3 region is CSLLPPGGGETQYF. The DNA of the CDR3 is TGCAGCCTCCTTCCCCCGGGAGGAGGGGAGACCCAGTACTTC. The rearrangement joins TRBV29-1 to TRBJ2-5, with 7 positions matching TRBD2. CDR1 and CDR2 (germline): SQVTM, ANQGSEA. The CDR3 has 14 amino acids. V was clipped by 8 bases and J by 5 bases; unmatched bases: 14.